The 32 T cell receptor beta chains below were found in one sample sequenced in a study of CD8+ T cells in alopecia areata. Documented treatment: oral pan-JAK inhibitor, 5-10 mg twice daily. Isolated RNA was reverse transcribed into cDNA used as the sequencing template. TCRdb's table, derived via immunoSEQ multiplex PCR, lists solely in-frame clones and lacks some. The repertoire consists of approximately 160,000 clones, with less than 70% occurring once and the leading ten covering more than 13%. Sequencing used CD4+ T cells sorted from blood, obtained at week 24, from a patient treated with tofacitinib. The receptors derive from a human donor with alopecia areata.

This clone was seen a handful of times. CDR3 in amino acids: CASSLVASGGKTQYF. The DNA of the CDR3 is TGCGCCAGCAGCTTGGTGGCTAGCGGGGGTAAGACCCAGTACTTC. The chain couples TRBV5-1 to TRBJ2-5, with 10 bases identical to TRBD2. CDR3 size: 15 residues. Germline lookup yields CDR1 SGHRS and CDR2 YFSETQ. With 0 bases clipped from V and 6 bases from J, the junction kept 5 bases outside the gene matches.

This clone was counted only a few times. This chain joins TRBV10-3 and TRBJ1-2; 9 nucleotides line up with TRBD1. The trim removed 0 bases at V and 8 bases at J, leaving 7 bases unmatched. The CDR3 covers 15 residues. Looked up from germline, CDR1 is ENHRY and CDR2 is SYGVKD. Written as DNA, the CDR3 is TGTGCCATCAGTGAGTCGGTGGGACAGGGATCGGGCTACACCTTC. Translated, it gives CAISESVGQGSGYTF.

In its sample, this clone was seen a few times. V gene TRBV5-5 combines with J gene TRBJ1-1, with TRBD1 matching over 7 bases. J lost 4 bases, V lost 4 bases, and 10 bases had no gene match. Germline V CDR1 and CDR2: SGHKS, YYEKEE (reference sequence). The CDR3 spans 15 residues. The CDR3 region has the DNA TGTGCCAGCAGCCCTATCGCAGGGGGACCCACTGAAGCTTTCTTT. Protein: CASSPIAGGPTEAFF.

This chain uses TRBV2 with TRBJ1-5; 9 bases match TRBD1. Looked up from germline, CDR1 is SNHLY and CDR2 is FYNNEI. V shed 8 bases and J 5 bases; nucleotides not matched to a gene: 10. This CDR3 comprises 15 residues. The CDR3 is CASRTGVVVDQPQHF. In DNA, the CDR3 is TGTGCCAGCCGGACAGGGGTGGTAGTGGATCAGCCCCAGCATTTT.

The rearrangement links TRBV28 to TRBJ2-1, with a weak D call TRBD2 (5 bases). Germline assignment: CDR1 MDHEN and CDR2 SYDVKM. This CDR3 has 12 amino acids. V was pared by 5 bases and J by 8 bases, with 10 bases between. For the CDR3, the DNA is TGTGCCAGCAGTCGGAGGTTCGATGAGCAGTTCTTC. Residues: CASSRRFDEQFF.

The CDR3 sequence is CAWSMSGANVLTF. DNA for the CDR3: TGTGCCTGGAGTATGTCTGGGGCCAACGTCCTGACTTTC. This chain uses TRBV30 with TRBJ2-6; D gene ambiguous. The CDR3 loop spans 13 amino acids. V was shortened by 2 bases and J by 1 base, with 3 bases between the two germline ends. Germline V gene lookup returns CDR1 GTSNPN and CDR2 SVGIG (reference sequence).

The V gene is TRBV4-2, the J gene TRBJ2-1; 11 bases are a match to TRBD1. The V gene end was trimmed by 2 bases and the J gene end by 4 bases; junction bases not matched to a gene: 7. Germline V lookup: CDR1 LGHNA, CDR2 YNFKEQ. CDR3 length: 17 residues. CDR3 DNA: TGTGCCAGCAGCCAAAAGGGACAGGGGGGGAGTTACAATGAGCAGTTCTTC. Translating gives CASSQKGQGGSYNEQFF.

The chain carries TRBV29-1 and TRBJ2-5; no definite D call. Per germline, CDR1 SQVTM and CDR2 ANQGSEA. The CDR3 is 12 amino acids. Deletions cut 4 bases from V and 5 bases from J, with 11 bases between. The CDR3 DNA follows: TGCAGCGTTGCAGGTTCGGAGGAGACCCAGTACTTC. Its translation is CSVAGSEETQYF.

The chain links TRBV29-1 to TRBJ2-5, with D unresolved. Deletions cut 6 bases from V and 1 base from J, with 15 bases between. Germline V gives CDR1 SQVTM, CDR2 ANQGSEA. The CDR3 consists of 14 residues. CDR3 in amino acids: CSVRERSTQETQYF. The CDR3 bases are TGCAGCGTGAGAGAGAGATCTACCCAAGAGACCCAGTACTTC. Filled out from reference TRBV29-1 and TRBJ2-5, the complete variable domain reads SAVISQKPSRDICQRGTSLTIQCQVDSQVTMMFWYRQQPGQSLTLIATANQGSEATYESGFVIDKFPISRPNLTFSTLTVSNMSPEDSSIYLCSVRERSTQETQYFGPGTRLLVL.

V is TRBV6-1 and J is TRBJ1-6; D is unclear. Deletions cut 3 bases from V and 7 bases from J, with 10 bases between. The V gene's germline CDR1 is MNHNS and CDR2 SASEGT. The CDR3 consists of 14 residues. The CDR3 DNA sequence: TGTGCCAGCAGTGAGGGCAGAGGAAATTCACCCCTCCACTTT. It is translated as CASSEGRGNSPLHF.

CDR3 sequence: CASSYTGSGANVLTF. The CDR3 nucleotides read TGCGCCAGCAGCTATACAGGGTCTGGGGCCAACGTCCTGACTTTC. The chain has TRBV5-1 and TRBJ2-6; tentatively, D is TRBD1 (6 bases). This CDR3 spans 15 amino acids. V was pared by 3 bases and J by 1 base, with 8 bases between. In germline, CDR1 is SGHRS, CDR2 YFSETQ.

This chain uses TRBV7-8 with TRBJ2-7; 8 positions match TRBD2. The CDR3 has 15 residues. The V and J ends lost 4 bases and 4 bases, in that order; junction bases with no gene match: 9. Per the germline V gene, CDR1 is SGHVS and CDR2 is FQNEAQ. CDR3 nucleotide sequence: TGTGCCAGCAGCTCACCGGGACTAGAGGGTTACGAGCAGTACTTC. It yields the protein CASSSPGLEGYEQYF.

This clone has just a few counts. This sequence joins TRBV5-1 and TRBJ2-5; 8 bases map to TRBD2. J was trimmed by 5 bases and V by 4 bases; bases with no gene match: 7. This CDR3 is 14 amino acids long. Germline CDR1 and CDR2: SGHRS and YFSETQ. DNA for the CDR3: TGCGCCAGCAGCCCGGGACTAGTAGGGGAGACCCAGTACTTC. Translation gives CASSPGLVGETQYF. The full variable domain, in which reference TRBV5-1 and TRBJ2-5 provide the parts outside the CDR3, is KAGVTQTPRYLIKTRGQQVTLSCSPISGHRSVSWYQQTPGQGLQFLFEYFSETQRNKGNFPGRFSGRQFSNSRSEMNVSTLELGDSALYLCASSPGLVGETQYFGPGTRLLVL.

The CDR3 protein is CASSLESQAAQYF. The CDR3 DNA reads as TGTGCCAGCAGCTTAGAATCTCAAGCGGCGCAGTATTTT. The V call is TRBV11-2, the J call TRBJ2-3, with D maybe TRBD2 (5 bases). The CDR3 is 13 residues long. Germline CDR1 SGHAT, CDR2 FQNNGV. V lost 0 bases to trimming and J lost 10 bases, with 11 bases between them.

The genes are TRBV27 and TRBJ2-5, with D perhaps given as TRBD1 or TRBD2 (6 bases each). This CDR3 spans 14 amino acids. The V end lost 3 bases, the J end lost 4 bases, and 12 bases lay between the germline ends. The germline gives CDR1 MNHEY, CDR2 SMNVEV (reference sequence). The CDR3, as DNA: TGTGCCAGCAGTTTCCGGGGGCGGCGAGAGACCCAGTACTTC. Translated, it gives CASSFRGRRETQYF.

This chain joins TRBV29-1 and TRBJ1-4; D remains ambiguous. Germline V gives CDR1 SQVTM, CDR2 ANQGSEA. V lost 6 bases and J lost 8, with 10 bases in between. CDR3 length: 11 amino acids. CDR3 nucleotide sequence: TGCAGCGTATTTGGGGAAGAAAAACTGTTTTTT. Translation gives CSVFGEEKLFF.

V usage is TRBV6-1 and J usage is TRBJ1-2; D is perhaps TRBD1 (5 bases). This CDR3 has 16 amino acids. CDR1 is MNHNS, CDR2 SASEGT, per germline. V lost 4 bases, J lost 3 bases, and 18 bases lay in between. The CDR3: CASSVHLGGDYYGYTF. The CDR3 nucleotides are TGTGCCAGCAGTGTCCACCTCGGGGGGGACTACTATGGCTACACCTTC.

This clone was observed once. V and J are TRBV27 and TRBJ1-1, with TRBD1 matching over 7 bases. V was clipped by 7 bases and J by 5 bases; unmatched bases: 10. Germline V gene sequence: CDR1 MNHEY, CDR2 SMNVEV (reference sequence). This CDR3 is built from 14 residues. The CDR3: CASKRQGSLTEAFF. The DNA for the CDR3 is TGTGCCAGCAAGAGACAGGGAAGTTTAACTGAAGCTTTCTTT.

This clone was detected a few times. This chain uses TRBV6-5 with TRBJ2-7; 8 bases map to TRBD1. From germline, CDR1 is MNHEY and CDR2 SVGAGI. CDR3 length: 13 residues. V lost 6 bases, J lost 3 bases, and 4 bases stayed unmatched. The chain's CDR3 is CASSRGTGYEQYF. As DNA, the CDR3 is TGTGCCAGCAGCCGTGGGACAGGCTACGAGCAGTACTTC.

The chain couples TRBV11-2 to TRBJ2-7, with 7 bases identical to TRBD2. Trimming at V came to 3 bases and at J to 6 bases, leaving 11 bases not matched to a gene. The germline CDR1 and CDR2 sequences are SGHAT and FQNNGV. The CDR3 is 15 amino acids. This CDR3 is CASSLFDGAGSEQYF. In DNA, the CDR3 is TGTGCCAGCAGCTTGTTTGACGGAGCGGGGAGCGAGCAGTACTTC.

The chain uses TRBV30 and TRBJ2-5, with 10 nucleotides matching TRBD1. The germline V gene encodes CDR1 GTSNPN and CDR2 SVGIG (reference sequence). The CDR3 consists of 16 residues. V gave up 4 bases and J gave up 1 base; unmatched junction bases: 9. This chain's CDR3 is CAWTSGTGVFQETQYF. The CDR3, as DNA: TGTGCCTGGACTTCCGGGACAGGGGTCTTCCAAGAGACCCAGTACTTC.

The chain has TRBV25-1 and TRBJ1-2; D uncertain. The germline V and J ends were trimmed by 1 base and 4 bases, with 13 bases remaining between them. This CDR3 is 15 amino acids long. Per the germline V gene, CDR1 is MGHDK and CDR2 is SYGVNS. This CDR3 reads CASSELRAGGYGYTF. As DNA, the CDR3 is TGTGCCAGCAGTGAATTACGAGCAGGCGGCTATGGCTACACCTTC.

The CDR3 region is CAWSAMRTVTGETQYF. The DNA of the CDR3 is TGTGCCTGGAGTGCAATGAGGACAGTCACGGGGGAGACCCAGTACTTC. The rearrangement links TRBV30 to TRBJ2-5; perhaps TRBD1 as D (6 bases). Germline V gives CDR1 GTSNPN, CDR2 SVGIG (reference sequence). Between the trimmed V and J ends, which lost 1 base and 5 bases, there was a span of 20 bases. The CDR3 is 16 residues long.

The chain joins TRBV6-5 to TRBJ1-2; no reliable D call. The length of the CDR3 is 15 residues. Germline CDR1 reads MNHEY; CDR2 reads SVGAGI. V was cut by 6 bases and J by 5 bases, with 19 bases left in between. The CDR3 region is CASRKSRALQYGYTF. CDR3 coding DNA: TGTGCCAGCAGAAAGAGCCGGGCCCTCCAGTATGGCTACACCTTC.

The CDR3 sequence is CATSRDRERNTEAFF. Here the CDR3 DNA reads TGTGCCACCAGCAGAGACAGGGAACGGAACACTGAAGCTTTCTTT. The chain combines TRBV15 with TRBJ1-1, with D perhaps matching TRBD1 (5 bases). Trimming took off 0 bases at V and 1 base at J, with 9 bases between the two ends. The CDR3 loop spans 15 amino acids. Per the germline V gene, CDR1 is LNHNV and CDR2 is YYDKDF (reference sequence).

This clone was detected once. For the CDR3, the DNA is TGTGCCAGTATGGGCCTCTCCTACAATGAGCAGTTCTTC. Amino acids: CASMGLSYNEQFF. The V gene is TRBV28, the J gene TRBJ2-1; D gene uncertain. Germline values: CDR1 MDHEN, CDR2 SYDVKM. This CDR3 comprises 13 residues. V was clipped by 9 bases and J by 0 bases, with 9 bases between them.

The chain couples TRBV4-1 to TRBJ1-1; 7 nucleotides agree with TRBD1. The CDR3 has 14 residues. Germline assignment: CDR1 MGHRA and CDR2 YSYEKL. V lost 0 bases to trimming and J lost 4 bases; unmatched junction nucleotides: 2. CDR3 nucleotides: TGCGCCAGCAGCCAAGATACAGGGGCCACTGAAGCTTTCTTT. Translation: CASSQDTGATEAFF.

The chain carries TRBV15 and TRBJ1-6; D is possibly TRBD1 (5 bases). V gave up 3 bases and J gave up 10 bases, with 16 bases separating them. The germline gives CDR1 LNHNV, CDR2 YYDKDF (reference sequence). This CDR3 comprises 15 residues. This CDR3 reads CATSRDKSPESPLHF. CDR3 DNA: TGTGCCACCAGCAGGGACAAAAGTCCTGAGTCACCCCTCCACTTT.

The V call is TRBV7-8, the J call TRBJ2-3; D is perhaps TRBD1 (5 bases). Trimming removed 2 bases at V and 1 base at J, with 13 bases between. Germline V gives CDR1 SGHVS, CDR2 FQNEAQ. The CDR3 length is 16 residues. For the CDR3, the DNA is TGTGCCAGCAGCTTAAAGACAGTCATAGGCACAGATACGCAGTATTTT. Residues: CASSLKTVIGTDTQYF.

The chain links TRBV30 to TRBJ1-6, with 8 bases that match TRBD1. V lost 4 bases to trimming and J lost 9 bases; unmatched junction nucleotides: 8. The CDR3 runs 14 residues. Germline-derived CDR1 and CDR2 are GTSNPN and SVGIG (reference sequence). DNA for the CDR3: TGTGCCTGGATGGTCACAGGGGGTGCTTCACCCCTCCACTTT. It is translated as CAWMVTGGASPLHF. Drawing the rest from reference TRBV30 and TRBJ1-6, the complete variable domain is SQTIHQWPATLVQPVGSPLSLECTVEGTSNPNLYWYRQAAGRGLQLLFYSVGIGQISSEVPQNLSASRPQDRQFILSSKKLLLSDSGFYLCAWMVTGGASPLHFGNGTRLTVT.

This chain links TRBV6-1 with TRBJ1-2; D remains unclear. CDR1 is MNHNS and CDR2 is SASEGT in the germline V gene. The CDR3 extends over 13 amino acids. V gave up 3 bases and J gave up 4 bases, with 9 bases separating them. The CDR3 DNA reads TGTGCCAGCAGTGACCGGAGGGCCTATGGCTACACCTTC. Its translation: CASSDRRAYGYTF.

The rearrangement uses TRBV5-6 and TRBJ1-1, with 11 bases fitting TRBD1. Losses at the gene ends were 3 bases for V and 4 bases for J; bases not matched to a gene: 5. Germline V lookup: CDR1 SGHDT, CDR2 YYEEEE. This CDR3 comprises 15 residues. The CDR3 protein is CASSYTGTGGTEAFF. CDR3 coding DNA: TGTGCCAGCAGCTACACCGGGACAGGGGGCACTGAAGCTTTCTTT.